The present entry profiles one TCR beta chain with its context. Antigen specificity is unknown. The data were taken from a study of T-cell memory formation after mild COVID-19. Study overall: Largely donor-specific sequence clusters came from a couple of donors. Study results and caveats: The study found balanced CD4/CD8 in clones contracting day 15 to 85 and a CD4+ lean in later expanders. Whether second-wave clones peaking at day 37 were SARS-CoV-2 specific went unconfirmed.

Each CDR3 protein gets one entry after TCRdb re-called the 5' RACE reads with MiXCR. The sample shows more than 300,000 distinct CDR3 sequences, around 13% of them seen only once. Germline lookup yields CDR1 KGHSH and CDR2 LQKENI. The V end lost 6 bases, the J end lost 3 bases, and 16 bases lay between the germline ends. The CDR3 loop spans 15 amino acids. Sequencing used PBMCs or a T cell subset sorted from them (not recorded which). The clonotype was recovered from a man between 18 and 29 years old who had mild COVID-19 (a few samples of this study predate the infection). Cell type and time point are not known. This chain links TRBV18 with TRBJ2-3; the D call may be TRBD1 or TRBD2 (5 bases each). This CDR3 reads CASSSRQGGTDTQYF. The CDR3 region has the DNA TGTGCCAGCTCTTCAAGGCAGGGCGGGACAGATACGCAGTATTTT.